These 16 T cell receptor beta chains originate from one sample sequenced in a study of long-term antiretroviral therapy in people with HIV (dated by TCRdb to 2021 to 2024). The immunoSEQ hsTCRB v3.0 assay was used at survey level resolution to sequence the TRB variable region. TCRdb limited this immuneACCESS table to in-frame rearrangements with V and J called. A share of clones is missing; checked studies link under half to unresolved V genes, and the rest is unexplained. The table for this sample lists fewer than 30,000 clones; roughly 87% of them were counted only once. The ten largest clonotypes hold 5.5% of the sample. Sequenced material: unsorted PBMCs, taken 1.1 years before starting antiretroviral therapy. The receptors were gathered from a woman aged 25 to 45 with HIV.

This sequence joins TRBV7-6 and TRBJ2-7; the match to TRBD1 covers 7 bases. CDR1 is SGHVS and CDR2 is FNYEAQ in the germline V gene. The trim removed 1 base at V and 2 bases at J, leaving 5 bases unmatched. The CDR3 totals 15 residues. The CDR3 bases are TGTGCCAGCAGCTTAGAAAGGGGGCTGACCTACGAGCAGTACTTC. It is translated as CASSLERGLTYEQYF.

The V and J genes are TRBV2 and TRBJ2-1; no clear D gene. This CDR3 region has 13 residues. Deletions cut 8 bases from V and 1 base from J, with 9 bases between. Germline V gene lookup returns CDR1 SNHLY and CDR2 FYNNEI. The CDR3 loop reads CASYPGSYNEQFF. DNA of the CDR3: TGTGCCAGCTACCCCGGATCCTACAATGAGCAGTTCTTC.

The V and J genes are TRBV6-1 and TRBJ1-2, with D hard to call. Trimming stripped 4 bases from V and 7 bases from J, with 10 bases between. This CDR3 is 12 amino acids long. Germline lookup yields CDR1 MNHNS and CDR2 SASEGT. CDR3 amino acids: CASSVKGSGYTF. The CDR3 DNA reads as TGTGCCAGCAGTGTAAAGGGAAGTGGCTACACCTTC.

The rearrangement links TRBV30 to TRBJ2-7, with 8 bases matching TRBD1. CDR1 is GTSNPN and CDR2 is SVGIG in the germline V gene (reference sequence). Trimming at V came to 2 bases and at J to 4 bases, leaving 7 bases not matched to a gene. The CDR3 consists of 14 residues. The CDR3 DNA follows: TGTGCCTGGAGTATAGGACAGGGTGGGTACGAGCAGTACTTC. It translates to CAWSIGQGGYEQYF.

By share, this clone counts as medium-sized. The chain has TRBV23-1 and TRBJ1-4; D not resolved. TRBV23-1 is an ORF, and what it does is uncertain. With 0 bases removed from V and 13 bases from J, the gap between germline ends came to 6 bases. CDR3 length equals 11 residues. The CDR3 sequence is CASSQSSRLFF. DNA for the CDR3: TGCGCCAGCAGTCAATCTTCGAGACTGTTTTTT.

This clone was seen a few times. The gene calls are TRBV7-2 and TRBJ2-2; D might be TRBD1 (5 bases). With 3 bases removed from V and 6 bases from J, the gap between germline ends came to 14 bases. The CDR3 sequence is 15 residues long. The germline V gene encodes CDR1 SGHTA and CDR2 FQGNSA. The CDR3: CASSFPAVGAGELFF. The CDR3 nucleotides are TGTGCCAGCAGCTTCCCTGCGGTAGGGGCCGGGGAGCTGTTTTTT.

DNA of the CDR3: TGTGCCAGCAGCGCCGGGACAAGTAACTATGGCTACACCTTC. It is translated as CASSAGTSNYGYTF. The chain is built from TRBV2 and TRBJ1-2, with D perhaps matching TRBD1 (6 bases). The V end was cut by 6 bases, the J end by 1 base, with 12 bases between. Germline loops: CDR1 SNHLY, CDR2 FYNNEI. The CDR3 spans 14 residues.

V gene TRBV6-6 combines with J gene TRBJ2-5, with a weak D call TRBD2 (5 bases). In germline, CDR1 is MNHNY, CDR2 SVGAGI (reference sequence). V lost 4 bases, J lost 0 bases, and 15 bases lay in between. CDR3 size: 16 residues. The CDR3 here is CASSSLGSGNQETQYF. The CDR3 nucleotides read TGTGCCAGCAGTTCCCTAGGCTCGGGGAACCAAGAGACCCAGTACTTC.

The chain combines TRBV7-2 with TRBJ1-2; D remains ambiguous. Trimming removed 4 bases at V and 4 bases at J, with 16 bases between. Germline V gene sequence: CDR1 SGHTA, CDR2 FQGNSA. The CDR3 contains 15 residues. CDR3 protein: CASSSRAGPPYGYTF. CDR3 bases: TGTGCCAGCAGCTCCCGGGCAGGACCGCCCTATGGCTACACCTTC.

V is TRBV7-7 and J is TRBJ2-2; TRBD2 is a possible D gene (5 bases). The V end was cut by 2 bases, the J end by 7 bases, with 8 bases between. There are 13 residues in the CDR3. CDR1 SSHAT and CDR2 FNYEAQ come from the germline V gene (reference sequence). CDR3 in amino acids: CASSLLGSGELFF. The CDR3 DNA reads as TGTGCCAGCAGCTTACTTGGGAGCGGGGAGCTGTTTTTT.

V and J are TRBV27 and TRBJ1-2; 9 bases agree with TRBD1. This CDR3 comprises 15 residues. Looked up from germline, CDR1 is MNHEY and CDR2 is SMNVEV (reference sequence). The ends lost 5 bases at V and 3 bases at J; junction bases unmatched: 7. The CDR3 loop reads CASSAPGQGDYGYTF. CDR3 nucleotides: TGTGCCAGCAGTGCCCCGGGACAGGGAGACTATGGCTACACCTTC.

The chain is built from TRBV9 and TRBJ2-2; TRBD2 might be the D (6 bases). Germline V gene sequence: CDR1 SGDLS, CDR2 YYNGEE. The CDR3 spans 16 residues. Trimming shortened V by 4 bases and J by 5 bases, and 18 bases separated the two germline ends. CDR3 amino acids: CASSRRGGENTGELFF. The DNA for the CDR3 is TGTGCCAGCAGCCGGCGTGGAGGGGAGAATACCGGGGAGCTGTTTTTT.

This clone was seen only a few times. The gene calls are TRBV30 and TRBJ1-2; D uncertain. CDR1 GTSNPN and CDR2 SVGIG come from the germline V gene (reference sequence). The length of the CDR3 is 11 residues. Deletions cut 1 base from V and 7 bases from J, with 7 bases between. In DNA, the CDR3 is TGTGCCTGGAGTGGGGGTGGTGGCTACACCTTC. Translating it yields CAWSGGGGYTF.

The rearrangement uses TRBV7-9 and TRBJ1-3; perhaps TRBD1 as D (6 bases). The germline V gene encodes CDR1 SEHNR and CDR2 FQNEAQ (reference sequence). V was cut by 6 bases and J by 3 bases, with 12 bases left in between. The CDR3 contains 14 residues. The CDR3 region has the DNA TGTGCCAGCAGTTCCCGGACAGTTGGAAACACCATATATTTT. This sequence encodes CASSSRTVGNTIYF.

This chain connects TRBV5-8 to TRBJ1-5; D uncertain. Germline CDR1 and CDR2: SGHTS and YDEGEE. CDR3 size: 15 residues. Trimming took off 1 base at V and 5 bases at J, with 13 bases between the two ends. Here the CDR3 reads CASSLSGPYDQPQHF. The CDR3 DNA reads as TGTGCCAGCAGCTTGTCCGGGCCTTACGATCAGCCCCAGCATTTT.

This clone occurred once. The chain carries TRBV12-5 and TRBJ2-5; 7 bases agree with TRBD1. The DNA end lines up better with TRBJ2-7; the J call may be wrong. The CDR3 spans 14 residues. Germline V gives CDR1 LGHNT, CDR2 FRNRAP. This CDR3 is CASGISRDSYEQYF. CDR3 in DNA: TGTGCTAGTGGAATATCCAGGGACAGTTACGAGCAGTACTTC.